This T cell receptor beta chain was obtained from a study of cytomegalovirus exposure and HLA in healthy donors. This CDR3 is 14 amino acids long. V was trimmed by 6 bases and J by 4 bases, leaving 18 bases between them. Germline V lookup: CDR1 SQVTM, CDR2 ANQGSEA. The PCR made use of 60 Vbeta and 13 Jbeta primers. Original methodology: Counted up in a later analysis, unique TCR beta chains came to about 80 million, with around 9.9 million shared. Method: immunoSEQ multiplex PCR; TCRdb's copy keeps in-frame clones and lacks some. D and trimming were read from the DNA, whereas the V and J calls and clone size are those reported in that table. The table records about 170,000 clones, about four fifths of them present only once. General study points: With further analysis later on, most CMV-associated TCR beta chains appeared HLA-restricted.

Details on this clone: As yet, its antigen is unknown.

The sequenced sample was PBMCs. The rearrangement joins TRBV29-1 to TRBJ1-1; D is unclear. The TCR comes from a male donor in good health and CMV-seronegative. DNA for the CDR3: TGCAGCGTCGGGTACTGGGAGTGGGGCACTGAAGCTTTCTTT. This encodes CSVGYWEWGTEAFF.